The TCR beta chain under discussion was sequenced for a study of cytomegalovirus exposure and HLA in healthy donors (dated by TCRdb to the late 2010s). A note on the overall study: According to an earlier analysis of 550 to 750 of the donors, roughly 180 million T cells yielded 117 million unique TCR beta sequences and 276 Gb of sequence data. Roughly 300 gigabases of sequencing data and roughly 80 million unique TCR sequences made up an early release that covered several hundred HLA-typed donors. Of the approximately 400 genotyped donors, around 81% fell in the genetic ancestry cluster associated with self-reported Caucasian donors. The study aimed to test whether cataloging public T cell receptors could reveal signatures of past pathogen exposure. The T cell repertoires of under 750 subjects were profiled by immunosequencing and related to cytomegalovirus serostatus. Along with the approximately 650-subject first cohort, a separate validation cohort of approximately 110 different subjects was used. To predict cytomegalovirus infection status, the study brought together high-throughput TCR immunosequencing, statistical association of individual TCRs with disease status, and machine learning. A later analysis re-examined previously published TCR beta repertoires from 610 or so donors and added high-resolution HLA genotyping to investigate patterns of TCR occurrence. The later analysis used no new phenotypic data to find candidate immune exposures, relying instead on TCR beta sequences and their occurrence across donors. An earlier analysis of 587 of the donors used high-throughput TCR beta sequencing to judge whether each TCR beta V gene segment behaved as functional or pseudogenic. Donor age, sex, ethnicity and CMV serostatus were collected together with the repertoire data. A later genetic analysis took genome-wide SNP genotypes for about three fifths of the roughly 670 donors and used that subset as a discovery cohort. Every repertoire in the discovery cohort had been generated on one and the same sequencing platform. Class I and class II HLA loci were covered by the typing at four-digit resolution. Typing coverage differed by locus: A, B, C, DRB1 and DQB1 were typed in roughly 629-640 donors, DQA1 in roughly 510, DPA1 in 600 to 610, and DPB1 in about 450. About 5 DR-DQ haplotypes were handled as single units for association and clustering, since linkage in the cohort was strong. Among roughly 370 genotyped donors of the cohort, an average of about 240,000 unique TCR beta nucleotide sequences were sequenced per donor, around 18% of them non-productive. What the work shows at the level of the full study, not this receptor alone: In a later genetic analysis, a missense DCLRE1C variant was associated with V-gene and J-gene trimming of TCR beta chains, and the association was replicated in an independent cohort. In a later analysis, HLA-associated TCR beta chains showed more clonal expansion and lower generation probabilities than non-associated chains that were equally common. An earlier analysis of around 500 of the donors showed that most TCR beta V segments appeared in productive rearrangements either about 90% or about 30% of the time, which broadly matched IMGT annotations. While some public TCRs were present in many individuals, most TCR sequences turned up only very rarely across donors. In a later analysis, most CMV-associated TCR beta chains were found to appear HLA-restricted, with HLA associations seemingly driven largely by CMV exposure. The 87-base-pair reads could not distinguish some IMGT-functional V segments, including TRBV6-2 and TRBV6-3, so those segments were excluded. The authors suggested that the approach could potentially be extended to other disease states and immunological phenotypes. For the cohort, immune exposure information was limited to CMV serostatus. A cluster of highly shared sequence variants was judged likely to represent a technical artifact of the sequencing pipeline. When HLA alleles, especially DR and DQ, strongly co-occurred, TCR associations were difficult to assign to individual alleles. Correlated functional status among segregating V segments might reflect linkage disequilibrium, but an unknown experimental factor could not be ruled out. Some 16 rarely observed V segments, including chromosome 9 orphons, were excluded from the earlier analysis of several hundred of the donors because counts were too low. In a later analysis, some 17,000 TCR beta sequences were associated with specific HLA alleles at a false discovery rate of 0.05. Because some donors lacked HLA typing at each locus, the association tests relied only on the typed subset. According to a later genetic analysis, donors in an Asian-associated ancestry cluster had fewer N-insertions in productive TCRs than the roughly 700-donor mean. In vitro tests confirmed that a few of the cytomegalovirus-associated TCR beta chains recognize cytomegalovirus antigens. In this cohort, only TCR beta chains were sequenced, and detectable features were limited by the absence of alpha or paired-chain data. The classifier was reported to diagnose cytomegalovirus status with high specificity and sensitivity in both the original and validation cohorts. In a later analysis, the rate of TCR association differed among HLA loci, with DRB1 alleles having the most associated TCRs and HLA-C alleles having the fewest. Roughly uniform sequencing depth across donors was assumed in presence/absence analyses, although this assumption may not hold. Several of the top co-occurrence clusters appeared to be linked to parvovirus B19, influenza, CMV and Epstein-Barr virus, according to a later analysis. A total of fewer than 200 TCR beta chains were listed by the study as associated with cytomegalovirus. A further reported finding was that TCR beta sequences accurately predicted the HLA-A and HLA-B alleles for most subjects in the first cohort.

The cohort consisted of 650 to 700 healthy bone marrow donors. Cohort members were all nominally healthy when sampled, although unrecorded immune exposures were likely present. The donor tested CMV seropositive and was one of the 289 seropositive cohort members. A peripheral blood sample was provided by each donor, and peripheral blood mononuclear cells were used for TCR beta sequencing. The Qiagen DNeasy Blood Extraction Kit was used to extract genomic DNA from the blood cell samples. Including cysteine and phenylalanine, the CDR3 has 14 amino acids. Just the 42-base CDR3 DNA is kept, in frame starting at base 1. Trimming takes 1 base from V and 7 bases from J, and the germline ends sit 10 bases apart. CDR1 and CDR2 are read off the germline V gene as SGHVS and FQNEAQ. Details on this clone: Its specific antigen is unknown. No base quality values were provided; no much bigger clone lies one nucleotide off.

Library prep was done by the immunoSEQ multiplex PCR assay. The multiplex PCR relied on a mix of 60 forward primers for TCR Vbeta segments and 13 reverse primers for TCR Jbeta segments. A multiplex PCR assay on genomic DNA amplified the CDR3 region of rearranged TCR beta genes. On the Illumina HiSeq System, the amplified TCR beta libraries were sequenced as 87-base-pair reads. The source study handled its data this way. In a later analysis, tens of millions of unique TCR beta chains were counted across the 500 to 700 repertoires, and about 9.9 million of these chains were shared by at least two donors. Raw reads were error-corrected and collapsed into unique sequences with a nearest-neighbor algorithm that merged closely related sequences to remove PCR and sequencing errors. Alignment of CDR3 sequences to IMGT reference sequences was used to assign V, D and J gene segments. For a sequence to be retained, a match of at least six nucleotides to both a V gene segment and a J gene segment was required. Rearrangements were called productive when the CDR3 lacked stop codons and stayed in frame with V and J; all others were non-productive. Following IMGT convention, CDR3 was defined as the stretch from the second conserved V-encoded cysteine up to the conserved J-encoded phenylalanine. The earlier analysis of about 560 of the donors excluded any sequence lacking an unambiguous match to a single V gene segment. An earlier analysis of 450 to 650 of the donors called V segments functional above 56.7% productive rearrangements and segregating when the between-donor standard deviation exceeded 5%. To diagnose cytomegalovirus status from the catalog of TCR beta chain sequences, a statistical classification framework was built. A later analysis assigned V and J genes by comparing TCR nucleotide sequences with IMGT/GENE-DB human TR gene sequences. In a later analysis, CDR3 sequences and most-parsimonious VDJ recombination scenarios were assigned using the TCRdist pipeline. In a later analysis, every TCR beta chain was defined by the combination of its CDR3 amino acid sequence and its V-gene family, and reads without a unique V-gene family were dropped. To address suspected cross-contamination and a sequencing artifact, a later analysis removed roughly 580 highly shared, low-generation-probability nucleotide sequences. A later analysis calculated a clonal expansion index for each public chain from normalized within-repertoire ranks of inferred template counts. A later analysis computed generation probabilities with a VDJ recombination model fitted to out-of-frame rearrangements, and checked the results against IGoR. A later analysis scored TCR-TCR, TCR-HLA and TCR-CMV co-occurrence with hypergeometric tests, applying a repertoire-size bias correction to TCR pairs. To estimate false discovery rates, a later analysis permuted the HLA or CMV assignments 20 times. In a later analysis, co-occurring TCRs were grouped using DBSCAN, with TCRdist sequence similarity added in when clustering inside HLA-allele-positive subsets. Repertoires with fewer than 30,000 or more than 120,000 public chains, plus five repertoires with anomalous nucleotide sharing, were excluded from co-occurrence clustering. What TCRdb holds here is the immuneACCESS table cut down to in-frame rearrangements. Part of the clones is not present; checked against another copy, under half of the missing clones reflect an unresolved V gene, and the others are unexplained. V and J calls and clone size are those listed in that table; D and trimming were worked out from the DNA. The sample table records approximately 76,000 clones; over 65% of these occur just once. In total, the top ten clones hold 15% to 20% of the sample.

The clonotype originates from a woman in her 40s in good health and CMV-seropositive. Material for sequencing was PBMCs. The rearranged chain carries TRBV7-8 and TRBJ1-4, with TRBD1 perhaps the D gene, on 6 matching bases. The CDR3 protein: CASSLGRGSEKLFF. The DNA is TGTGCCAGCAGCTTAGGCAGGGGTAGTGAAAAACTGTTTTTT. Reference TRBV7-8 and TRBJ1-4 proteins supply the regions before and after the CDR3; the full variable domain is: GAGVSQSPRYKVAKRGQDVALRCDPISGHVSLFWYQQALGQGPEFLTYFQNEAQLDKSGLPSDRFFAERPEGSVSTLKIQRTQQEDSAVYLCASSLGRGSEKLFFGSGTQLSVL.